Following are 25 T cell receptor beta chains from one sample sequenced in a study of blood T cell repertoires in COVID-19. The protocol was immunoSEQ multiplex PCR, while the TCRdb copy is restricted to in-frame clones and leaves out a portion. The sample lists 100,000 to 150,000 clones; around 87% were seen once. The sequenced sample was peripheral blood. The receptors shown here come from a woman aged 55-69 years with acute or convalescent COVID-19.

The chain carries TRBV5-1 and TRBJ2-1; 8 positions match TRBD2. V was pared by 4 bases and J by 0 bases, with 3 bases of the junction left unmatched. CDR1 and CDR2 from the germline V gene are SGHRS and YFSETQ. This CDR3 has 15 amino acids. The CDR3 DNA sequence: TGCGCCAGCAGCCTGGGACTAGGCTCCTACAATGAGCAGTTCTTC. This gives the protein CASSLGLGSYNEQFF. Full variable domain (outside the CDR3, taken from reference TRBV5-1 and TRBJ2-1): KAGVTQTPRYLIKTRGQQVTLSCSPISGHRSVSWYQQTPGQGLQFLFEYFSETQRNKGNFPGRFSGRQFSNSRSEMNVSTLELGDSALYLCASSLGLGSYNEQFFGPGTRLTVL.

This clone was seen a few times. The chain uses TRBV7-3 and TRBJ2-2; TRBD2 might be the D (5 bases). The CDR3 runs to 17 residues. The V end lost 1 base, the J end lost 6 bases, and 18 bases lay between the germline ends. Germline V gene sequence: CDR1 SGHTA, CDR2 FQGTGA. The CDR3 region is CASSLIPQLREAGELFF. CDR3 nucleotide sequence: TGTGCCAGCAGCTTAATCCCTCAGTTGAGGGAAGCCGGGGAGCTGTTTTTT.

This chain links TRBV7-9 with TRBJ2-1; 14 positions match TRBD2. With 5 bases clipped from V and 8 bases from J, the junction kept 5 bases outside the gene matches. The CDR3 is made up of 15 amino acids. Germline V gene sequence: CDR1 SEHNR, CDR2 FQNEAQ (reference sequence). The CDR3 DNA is TGTGCCAGCAGCCCTCGACTAGCGGGAGGGTATGAGCAGTTCTTC. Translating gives CASSPRLAGGYEQFF.

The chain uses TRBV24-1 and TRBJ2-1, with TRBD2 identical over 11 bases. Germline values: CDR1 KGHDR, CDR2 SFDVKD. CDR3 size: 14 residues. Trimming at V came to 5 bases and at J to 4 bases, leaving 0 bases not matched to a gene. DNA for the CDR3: TGTGCCACCAGTGGACTAGCGGGGTACAATGAGCAGTTCTTC. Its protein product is CATSGLAGYNEQFF.

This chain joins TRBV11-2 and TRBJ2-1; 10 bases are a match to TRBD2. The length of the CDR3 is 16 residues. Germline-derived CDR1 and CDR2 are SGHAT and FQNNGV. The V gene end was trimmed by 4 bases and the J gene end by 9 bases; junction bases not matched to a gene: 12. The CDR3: CASSSLGLAGAGEQFF. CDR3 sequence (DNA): TGTGCCAGCAGCTCCCTAGGGCTAGCGGGAGCAGGTGAGCAGTTCTTC.

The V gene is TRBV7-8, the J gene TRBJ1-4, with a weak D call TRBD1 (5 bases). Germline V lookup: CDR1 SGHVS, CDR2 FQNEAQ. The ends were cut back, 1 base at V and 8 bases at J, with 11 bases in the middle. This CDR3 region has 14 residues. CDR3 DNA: TGTGCCAGCAGCTTAGGGCAGGGCAGGGAAAAACTGTTTTTT. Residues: CASSLGQGREKLFF. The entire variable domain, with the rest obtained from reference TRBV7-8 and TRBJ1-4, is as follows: GAGVSQSPRYKVAKRGQDVALRCDPISGHVSLFWYQQALGQGPEFLTYFQNEAQLDKSGLPSDRFFAERPEGSVSTLKIQRTQQEDSAVYLCASSLGQGREKLFFGSGTQLSVL.

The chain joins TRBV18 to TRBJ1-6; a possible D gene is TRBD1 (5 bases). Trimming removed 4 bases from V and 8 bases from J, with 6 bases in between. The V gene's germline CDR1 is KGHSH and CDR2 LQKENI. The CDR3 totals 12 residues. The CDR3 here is CASSRGDSPLHF. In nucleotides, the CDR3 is TGTGCCAGCTCACGGGGGGATTCACCCCTCCACTTT.

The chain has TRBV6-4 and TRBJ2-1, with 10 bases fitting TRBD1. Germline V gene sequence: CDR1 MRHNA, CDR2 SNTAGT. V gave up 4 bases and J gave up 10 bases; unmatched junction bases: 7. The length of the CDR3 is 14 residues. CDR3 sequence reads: CASSVGQGTREQFF. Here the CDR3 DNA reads TGTGCCAGCAGTGTGGGACAGGGGACTCGGGAGCAGTTCTTC.

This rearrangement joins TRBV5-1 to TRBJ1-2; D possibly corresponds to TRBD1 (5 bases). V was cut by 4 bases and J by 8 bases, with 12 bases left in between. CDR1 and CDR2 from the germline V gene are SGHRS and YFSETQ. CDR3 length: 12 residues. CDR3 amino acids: CASSTDSQGYTF. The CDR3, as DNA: TGCGCCAGCAGCACAGACAGTCAGGGCTACACCTTC.

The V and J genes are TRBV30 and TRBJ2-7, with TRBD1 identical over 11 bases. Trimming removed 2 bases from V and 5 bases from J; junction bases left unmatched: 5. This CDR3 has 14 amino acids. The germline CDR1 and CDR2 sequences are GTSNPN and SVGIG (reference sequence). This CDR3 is CAWSKGQGANEQYF. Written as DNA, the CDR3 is TGTGCCTGGAGTAAAGGACAGGGGGCCAACGAGCAGTACTTC.

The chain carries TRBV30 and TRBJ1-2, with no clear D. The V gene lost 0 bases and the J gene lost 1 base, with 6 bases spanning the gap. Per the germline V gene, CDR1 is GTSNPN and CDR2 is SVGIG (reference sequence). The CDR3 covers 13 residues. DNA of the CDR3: TGTGCCTGGAGTGTACTTAATAACTATGGCTACACCTTC. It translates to CAWSVLNNYGYTF.

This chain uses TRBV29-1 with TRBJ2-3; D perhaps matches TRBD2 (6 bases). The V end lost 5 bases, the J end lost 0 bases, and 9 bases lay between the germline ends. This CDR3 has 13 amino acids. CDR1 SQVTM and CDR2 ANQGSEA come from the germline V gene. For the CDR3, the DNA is TGCAGCGTTCAGGACTATAGCACAGATACGCAGTATTTT. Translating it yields CSVQDYSTDTQYF.

CDR3 DNA: TGTGCCAGCAGTCTAGTGACAGGGGGCATCGATCAGCCCCAGCATTTT. Translated: CASSLVTGGIDQPQHF. This chain uses TRBV28 with TRBJ1-5; TRBD1 matches 10 bases. The V gene end was trimmed by 5 bases and the J gene end by 5 bases; junction bases not matched to a gene: 9. The CDR3 consists of 16 residues. The germline gives CDR1 MDHEN, CDR2 SYDVKM.

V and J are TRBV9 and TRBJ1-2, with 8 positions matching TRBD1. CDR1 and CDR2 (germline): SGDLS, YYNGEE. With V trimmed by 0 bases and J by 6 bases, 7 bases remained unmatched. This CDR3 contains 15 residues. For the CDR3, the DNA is TGTGCCAGCAGCGTAGCAGGGGGCCAACTTCATGGCTACACCTTC. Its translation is CASSVAGGQLHGYTF.

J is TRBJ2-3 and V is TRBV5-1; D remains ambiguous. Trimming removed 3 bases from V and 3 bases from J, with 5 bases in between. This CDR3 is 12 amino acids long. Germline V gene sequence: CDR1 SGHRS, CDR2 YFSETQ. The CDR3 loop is CASSSRTDTQYF. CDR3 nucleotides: TGCGCCAGCAGCTCTCGGACAGATACGCAGTATTTT.

The CDR3, as DNA: TGCGCCAGCAGCTTGGTTCTAGCGGGAGTGGATGAGCAGTTCTTC. Its protein is CASSLVLAGVDEQFF. V usage is TRBV5-1 and J usage is TRBJ2-1; TRBD2 matches 10 bases. CDR3 size: 15 residues. Trimming took 0 bases from V and 8 from J; bases not matched to a gene: 5. CDR1 SGHRS and CDR2 YFSETQ come from the germline V gene.

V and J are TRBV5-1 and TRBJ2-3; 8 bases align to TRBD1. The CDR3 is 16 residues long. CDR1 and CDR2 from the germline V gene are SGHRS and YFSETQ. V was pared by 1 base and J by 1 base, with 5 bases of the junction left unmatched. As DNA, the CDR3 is TGCGCCAGCAGCTTGATAGGACAGGGTGGCACAGATACGCAGTATTTT. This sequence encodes CASSLIGQGGTDTQYF.

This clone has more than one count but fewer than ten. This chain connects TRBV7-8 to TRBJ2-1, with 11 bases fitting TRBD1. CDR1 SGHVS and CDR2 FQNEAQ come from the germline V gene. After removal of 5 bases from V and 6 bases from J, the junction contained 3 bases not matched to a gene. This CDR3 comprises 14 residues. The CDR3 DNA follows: TGTGCCAGCAGCGTCGGGACAGGGGGCAATGAGCAGTTCTTC. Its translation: CASSVGTGGNEQFF.

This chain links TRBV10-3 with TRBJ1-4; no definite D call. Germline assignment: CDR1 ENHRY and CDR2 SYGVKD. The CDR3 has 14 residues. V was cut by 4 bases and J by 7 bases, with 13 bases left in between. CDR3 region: CAISAPGNPEKLFF. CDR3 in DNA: TGTGCCATCAGTGCACCCGGGAACCCTGAAAAACTGTTTTTT.

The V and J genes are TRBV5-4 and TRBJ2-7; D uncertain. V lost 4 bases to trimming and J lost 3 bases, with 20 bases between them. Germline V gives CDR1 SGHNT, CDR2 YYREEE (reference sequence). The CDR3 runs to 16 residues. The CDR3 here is CASSPGSSRSRYEQYV. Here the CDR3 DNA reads TGTGCCAGCAGCCCCGGGTCCTCTCGATCTCGCTACGAGCAGTACGTC.

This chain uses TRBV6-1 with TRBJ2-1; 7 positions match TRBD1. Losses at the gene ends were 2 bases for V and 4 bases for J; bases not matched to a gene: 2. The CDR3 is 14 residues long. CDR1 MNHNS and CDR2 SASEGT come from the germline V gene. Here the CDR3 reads CASSEMGQYNEQFF. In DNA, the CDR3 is TGTGCCAGCAGTGAAATGGGACAGTACAATGAGCAGTTCTTC.

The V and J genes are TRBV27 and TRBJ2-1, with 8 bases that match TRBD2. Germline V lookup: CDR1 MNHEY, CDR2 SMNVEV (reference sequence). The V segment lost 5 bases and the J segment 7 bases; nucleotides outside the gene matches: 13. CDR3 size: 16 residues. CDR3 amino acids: CASSPRRAGGVNEQFF. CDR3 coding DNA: TGTGCCAGCAGTCCCCGCCGCGCGGGAGGTGTTAATGAGCAGTTCTTC.

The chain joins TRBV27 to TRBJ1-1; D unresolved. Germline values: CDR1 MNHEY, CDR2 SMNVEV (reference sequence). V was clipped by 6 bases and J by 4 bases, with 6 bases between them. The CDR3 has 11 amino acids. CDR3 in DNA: TGTGCCAGCAGATCGGTCACTGAAGCTTTCTTT. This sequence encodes CASRSVTEAFF.

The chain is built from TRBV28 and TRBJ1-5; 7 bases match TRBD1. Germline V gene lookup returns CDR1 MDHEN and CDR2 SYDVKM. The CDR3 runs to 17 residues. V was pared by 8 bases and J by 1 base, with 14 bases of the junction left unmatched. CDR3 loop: CASVRTGYERSNQPQHF. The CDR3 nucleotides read TGTGCCAGCGTTCGGACAGGTTACGAAAGGAGCAATCAGCCCCAGCATTTT.

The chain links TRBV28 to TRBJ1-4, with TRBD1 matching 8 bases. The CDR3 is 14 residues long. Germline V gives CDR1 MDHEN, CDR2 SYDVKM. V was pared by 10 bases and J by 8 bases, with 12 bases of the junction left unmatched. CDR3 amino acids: CATYGQGGGEKLFF. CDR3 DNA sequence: TGTGCCACCTACGGACAGGGTGGGGGAGAAAAACTGTTTTTT.